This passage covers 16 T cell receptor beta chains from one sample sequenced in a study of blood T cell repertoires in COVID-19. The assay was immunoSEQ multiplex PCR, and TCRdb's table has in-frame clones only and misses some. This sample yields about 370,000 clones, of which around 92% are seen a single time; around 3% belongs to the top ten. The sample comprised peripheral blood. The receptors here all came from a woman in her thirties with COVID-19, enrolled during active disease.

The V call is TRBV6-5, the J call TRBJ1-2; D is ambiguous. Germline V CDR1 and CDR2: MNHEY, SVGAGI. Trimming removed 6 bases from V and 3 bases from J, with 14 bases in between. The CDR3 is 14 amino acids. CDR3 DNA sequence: TGTGCCAGCAGCCCCCGGGGATCCGACTATGGCTACACCTTC. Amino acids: CASSPRGSDYGYTF.

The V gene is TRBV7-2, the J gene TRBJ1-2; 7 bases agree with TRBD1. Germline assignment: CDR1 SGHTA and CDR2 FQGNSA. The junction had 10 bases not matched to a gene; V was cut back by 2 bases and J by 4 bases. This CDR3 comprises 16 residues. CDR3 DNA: TGTGCCAGCAGCTTACCCTCCGGGGCAGGGGGCTATGGCTACACCTTC. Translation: CASSLPSGAGGYGYTF.

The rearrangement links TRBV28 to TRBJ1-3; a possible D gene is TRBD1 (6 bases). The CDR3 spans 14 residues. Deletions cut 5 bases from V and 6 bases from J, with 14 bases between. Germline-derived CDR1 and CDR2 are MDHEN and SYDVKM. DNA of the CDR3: TGTGCCAGCAGTATCTGGGGACAAGAAAACACCATATATTTT. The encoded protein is CASSIWGQENTIYF.

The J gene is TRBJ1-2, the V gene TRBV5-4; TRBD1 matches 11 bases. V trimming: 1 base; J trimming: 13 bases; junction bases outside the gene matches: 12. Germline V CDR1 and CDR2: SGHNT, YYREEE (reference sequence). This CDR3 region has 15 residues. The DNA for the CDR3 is TGTGCCAGCAGCTTGCGGACAGGGGGCCCACTATTCTTCACCTTC. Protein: CASSLRTGGPLFFTF.

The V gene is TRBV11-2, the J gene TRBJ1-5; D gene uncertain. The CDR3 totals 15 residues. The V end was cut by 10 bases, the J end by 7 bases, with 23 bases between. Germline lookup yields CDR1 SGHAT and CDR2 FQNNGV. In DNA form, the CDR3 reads TGTGCCACCCCGGGTGGGAGAGAAAACGGGCAGCCCCAGCATTTT. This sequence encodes CATPGGRENGQPQHF.

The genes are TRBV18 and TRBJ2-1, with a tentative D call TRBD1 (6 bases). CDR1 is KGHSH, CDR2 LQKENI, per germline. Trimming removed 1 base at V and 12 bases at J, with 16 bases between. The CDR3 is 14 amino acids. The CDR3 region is CASSPLTGKGGQFF. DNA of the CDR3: TGTGCCAGCTCACCACTTACAGGGAAAGGTGGGCAGTTCTTC.

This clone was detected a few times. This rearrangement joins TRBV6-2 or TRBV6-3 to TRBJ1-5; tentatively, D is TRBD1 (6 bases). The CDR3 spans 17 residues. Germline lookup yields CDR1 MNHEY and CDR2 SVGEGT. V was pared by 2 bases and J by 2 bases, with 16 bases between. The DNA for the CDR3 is TGTGCCAGCAGTTACCCGACAGGTTCCATCGGCAATCAGCCCCAGCATTTT. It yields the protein CASSYPTGSIGNQPQHF.

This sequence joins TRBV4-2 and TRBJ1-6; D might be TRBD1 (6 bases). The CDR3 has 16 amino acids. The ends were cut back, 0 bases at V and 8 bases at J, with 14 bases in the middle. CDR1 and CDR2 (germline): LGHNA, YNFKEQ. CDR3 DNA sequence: TGTGCCAGCAGCCAAGATCCGAACAGGGCCGATTCACCCCTCCACTTT. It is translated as CASSQDPNRADSPLHF.

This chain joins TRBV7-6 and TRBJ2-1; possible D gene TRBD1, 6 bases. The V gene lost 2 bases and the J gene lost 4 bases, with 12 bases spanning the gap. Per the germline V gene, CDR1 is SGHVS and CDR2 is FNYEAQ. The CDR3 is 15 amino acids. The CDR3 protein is CASSLRYQGYNEQFF. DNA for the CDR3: TGTGCCAGCAGCTTAAGGTATCAGGGGTACAATGAGCAGTTCTTC. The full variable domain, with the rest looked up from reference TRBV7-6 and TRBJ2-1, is GAGVSQSPRYKVTKRGQDVALRCDPISGHVSLYWYRQALGQGPEFLTYFNYEAQQDKSGLPNDRFSAERPEGSISTLTIQRTEQRDSAMYRCASSLRYQGYNEQFFGPGTRLTVL.

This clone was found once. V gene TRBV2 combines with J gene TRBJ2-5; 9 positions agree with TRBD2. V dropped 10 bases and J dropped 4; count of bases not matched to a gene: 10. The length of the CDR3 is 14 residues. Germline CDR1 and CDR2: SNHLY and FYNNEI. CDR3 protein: CANRPELAGETQYF. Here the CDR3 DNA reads TGTGCCAATCGGCCCGAACTAGCGGGAGAGACCCAGTACTTC.

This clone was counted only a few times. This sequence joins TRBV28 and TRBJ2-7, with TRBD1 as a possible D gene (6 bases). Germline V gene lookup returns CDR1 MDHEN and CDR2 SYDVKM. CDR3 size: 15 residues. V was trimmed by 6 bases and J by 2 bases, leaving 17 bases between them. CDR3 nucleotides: TGTGCCAGCAGATCATACTACGGACAGCCCTACGAGCAGTACTTC. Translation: CASRSYYGQPYEQYF. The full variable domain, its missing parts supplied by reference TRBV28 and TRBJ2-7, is DVKVTQSSRYLVKRTGEKVFLECVQDMDHENMFWYRQDPGLGLRLIYFSYDVKMKEKGDIPEGYSVSREKKERFSLILESASTNQTSMYLCASRSYYGQPYEQYFGPGTRLTVT.

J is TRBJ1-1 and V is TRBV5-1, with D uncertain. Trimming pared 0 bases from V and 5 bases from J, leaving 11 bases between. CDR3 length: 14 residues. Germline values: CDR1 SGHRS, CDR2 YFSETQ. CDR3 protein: CASSLDGGVTEAFF. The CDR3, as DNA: TGCGCCAGCAGCTTGGACGGCGGGGTGACTGAAGCTTTCTTT.

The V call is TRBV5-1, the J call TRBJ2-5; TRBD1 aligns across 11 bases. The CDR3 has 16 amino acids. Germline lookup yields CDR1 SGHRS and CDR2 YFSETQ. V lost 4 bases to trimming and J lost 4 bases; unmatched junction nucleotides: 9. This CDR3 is CASSPGQGGPTETQYF. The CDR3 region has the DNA TGCGCCAGCAGCCCGGGACAGGGGGGACCCACAGAGACCCAGTACTTC.

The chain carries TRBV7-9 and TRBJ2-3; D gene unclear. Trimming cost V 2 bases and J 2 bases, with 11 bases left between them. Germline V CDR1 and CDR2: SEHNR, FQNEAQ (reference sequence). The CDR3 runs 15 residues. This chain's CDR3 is CASSLSSLATDTQYF. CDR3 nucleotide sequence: TGTGCCAGCAGCTTATCTAGTTTAGCCACAGATACGCAGTATTTT.

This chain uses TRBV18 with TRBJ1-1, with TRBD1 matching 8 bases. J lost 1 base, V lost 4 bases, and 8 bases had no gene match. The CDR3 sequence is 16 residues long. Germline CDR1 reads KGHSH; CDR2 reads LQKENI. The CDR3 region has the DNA TGTGCCAGCTCACTCCAGGGGGCCCGTTGGAACACTGAAGCTTTCTTT. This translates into CASSLQGARWNTEAFF.

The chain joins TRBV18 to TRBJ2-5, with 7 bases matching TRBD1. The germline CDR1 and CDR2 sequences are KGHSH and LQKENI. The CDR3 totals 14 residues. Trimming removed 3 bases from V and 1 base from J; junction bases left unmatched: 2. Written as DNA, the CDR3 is TGTGCCAGCTCACCCGGACAGGCCCAAGAGACCCAGTACTTC. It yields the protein CASSPGQAQETQYF. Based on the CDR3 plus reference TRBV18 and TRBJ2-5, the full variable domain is NAGVMQNPRHLVRRRGQEARLRCSPMKGHSHVYWYRQLPEEGLKFMVYLQKENIIDESGMPKERFSAEFPKEGPSILRIQQVVRGDSAAYFCASSPGQAQETQYFGPGTRLLVL.